Following are 23 T cell receptor beta chains from one sample sequenced in a study of response to subunit inactivated influenza vaccine. One entry per CDR3 protein results from TCRdb running MiXCR on the RT-PCR reads. The sample carries just under 550,000 distinct CDR3 sequences, less than 25% recorded once. These data also featured in a second study, about T cells expressing NK-cell markers. From that second work: Production of TCR beta cDNA relied on 5'RACE template switching with UMIs.

The source material was CD4+ T cells sorted from PBMCs, sampled about 12 days after vaccination. These receptors were obtained from a man between 45 and 60 years old who received an inactivated influenza vaccine.

This clonotype appeared a few times. The V and J genes are TRBV20-1 and TRBJ2-3, with D unclear. V was shortened by 6 bases and J by 13 bases, with 20 bases between the two germline ends. Looked up from germline, CDR1 is DFQATT and CDR2 is SNEGSKA (reference sequence). The CDR3 is made up of 12 amino acids. CDR3 coding DNA: TGCAGTGCCGCCCGCCCCCAACGTGCGAAGTATTTT. As protein: CSAARPQRAKYF.

The CDR3, as DNA: TGTGCCAGCAGTTTCGCGACAGGGGGTTCTTCACCCCTCCACTTT. Translating it yields CASSFATGGSSPLHF. V gene TRBV6-5 combines with J gene TRBJ1-6; 9 bases are shared with TRBD1. CDR3 length: 15 amino acids. Per germline, CDR1 MNHEY and CDR2 SVGAGI. V was pared by 4 bases and J by 9 bases, with 7 bases of the junction left unmatched.

The chain joins TRBV20-1 to TRBJ2-3; D is perhaps TRBD1 or TRBD2 (6 bases each). The CDR3 length is 13 residues. CDR1 and CDR2 from the germline V gene are DFQATT and SNEGSKA (reference sequence). CDR3 amino acids: CRLGGGNVDTQYF. The CDR3 region has the DNA TGCAGATTGGGGGGCGGGAATGTGGATACGCAGTATTTT.

This clonotype was counted a few times. V is TRBV5-1 and J is TRBJ2-1, with 11 bases that match TRBD2. Germline V gives CDR1 SGHRS, CDR2 YFSETQ. J lost 0 bases, V lost 4 bases, and 3 bases had no gene match. The CDR3 spans 16 residues. The CDR3 region is CASSTTSGASYNEQFF. The CDR3 DNA reads TGCGCCAGCAGCACGACTAGCGGGGCCTCCTACAATGAGCAGTTCTTC.

This clonotype was counted only a few times. The rearrangement joins TRBV14 to TRBJ1-2; D unclear. CDR3 size: 15 residues. The V end was cut by 0 bases, the J end by 4 bases, with 12 bases between. Germline V lookup: CDR1 SGHDN, CDR2 FVKESK. The CDR3 protein is CASSQEGSRIYGYTF. CDR3 bases: TGTGCCAGCAGCCAAGAGGGCAGTCGGATCTATGGCTACACCTTC.

In this sample, this clonotype turned up a few times. The chain combines TRBV4-1 with TRBJ1-5, with a possible D match to TRBD1 (5 bases). This CDR3 contains 13 residues. With 0 bases removed from V and 15 bases from J, the gap between germline ends came to 15 bases. Germline V gene sequence: CDR1 MGHRA, CDR2 YSYEKL. The CDR3 region is CASSQELGGGMHF. The CDR3 DNA reads TGCGCCAGCAGCCAAGAACTGGGGGGAGGTATGCATTTT.

The gene calls are TRBV12-3 or TRBV12-4 and TRBJ2-7, with a weak D call TRBD1 (6 bases). Trimming shortened V by 5 bases and J by 5 bases, and 13 bases separated the two germline ends. The length of the CDR3 is 13 residues. CDR3 region: CASSLQGLDEQYF. In DNA form, the CDR3 reads TGTGCCAGCAGTCTACAGGGCCTCGACGAGCAGTACTTC.

This clonotype was detected a few times. The rearrangement uses TRBV30 and TRBJ1-2, with TRBD1 matching over 7 bases. With 0 bases clipped from V and 8 bases from J, the junction kept 12 bases outside the gene matches. This CDR3 region has 15 residues. CDR1 and CDR2 from the germline V gene are GTSNPN and SVGIG (reference sequence). CDR3 amino acids: CAWSVLRGRVKGYTF. In DNA form, the CDR3 reads TGTGCCTGGAGTGTACTTAGGGGGCGCGTGAAAGGCTACACCTTC.

The CDR3 DNA follows: TGTGCCAGCAGTCTGGGGACAGCCCGACTAGCGGCAAGCGGTAATAGGTTCTTC. It specifies CASSLGTARLAASGNRFF. The rearrangement joins TRBV28 to TRBJ2-1; 9 bases line up with TRBD2. The CDR3 spans 18 residues. Per the germline V gene, CDR1 is MDHEN and CDR2 is SYDVKM. With 5 bases clipped from V and 15 bases from J, the junction kept 26 bases outside the gene matches.

This clonotype has just a few counts. The chain couples TRBV20-1 to TRBJ1-6; D remains unclear. Trimming shortened V by 3 bases and J by 0 bases, and 6 bases separated the two germline ends. The germline CDR1 and CDR2 sequences are DFQATT and SNEGSKA (reference sequence). This CDR3 spans 14 amino acids. Here the CDR3 DNA reads TGCAGTGCTAGCAGGAGCTCCTATAATTCACCCCTCCACTTT. It is translated as CSASRSSYNSPLHF.

This clonotype was recorded a few times. The CDR3 loop is CAIRGDRENYEQYF. DNA for the CDR3: TGTGCCATCAGGGGGGACAGGGAAAACTACGAGCAGTACTTC. The chain couples TRBV10-3 to TRBJ2-7; TRBD1 agrees at 9 bases. CDR1 and CDR2 from the germline V gene are ENHRY and SYGVKD. CDR3 size: 14 residues. Trimming took 6 bases from V and 3 from J; bases not matched to a gene: 6.

This clonotype was seen a few times. The V call is TRBV10-3, the J call TRBJ2-7; D gene uncertain. Trimming stripped 4 bases from V and 5 bases from J, with 12 bases between. Germline V gene data show CDR1 as ENHRY and CDR2 as SYGVKD. This CDR3 comprises 13 residues. The CDR3 bases are TGTGCCATCAGTGCCACGGGTGGGCACGAGCAGTACTTC. Translated, it gives CAISATGGHEQYF.

This chain connects TRBV5-1 to TRBJ1-5, with D possibly TRBD1 on 6 matching bases. Per the germline V gene, CDR1 is SGHRS and CDR2 is YFSETQ. This CDR3 is built from 15 residues. V gave up 4 bases and J gave up 3 bases, with 14 bases separating them. The DNA of the CDR3 is TGCGCCAGCAGCACCTTTCCAGGGGACAATCAGCCCCAGCATTTT. Encoded protein: CASSTFPGDNQPQHF.

The chain uses TRBV12-3 or TRBV12-4 and TRBJ1-1; no definite D call. The CDR3 extends over 13 amino acids. Trimming took off 3 bases at V and 1 base at J, with 6 bases between the two ends. CDR3 nucleotide sequence: TGTGCCAGCAGTTTGAAGGAGAACACTGAAGCTTTCTTT. It is translated as CASSLKENTEAFF.

This clonotype was seen a few times. The J gene is TRBJ2-7, the V gene TRBV7-6, with D tentatively TRBD1 or TRBD2 (5 bases each). Trimming pared 2 bases from V and 2 bases from J, leaving 16 bases between. There are 16 residues in the CDR3. CDR1 is SGHVS and CDR2 is FNYEAQ in the germline V gene. CDR3 sequence: CASSLIRGPTPYEQYF. The CDR3 nucleotides read TGTGCCAGCAGCTTAATAAGGGGACCTACTCCCTACGAGCAGTACTTC.

The chain has TRBV28 and TRBJ1-2; no definite D call. The ends were cut back, 6 bases at V and 4 bases at J, with 12 bases in the middle. The CDR3 sequence is 13 residues long. Germline CDR1 and CDR2: MDHEN and SYDVKM. CDR3 bases: TGTGCCAGCAGGGATCAGTCCCTCTATGGCTACACCTTC. It translates to CASRDQSLYGYTF.

The gene calls are TRBV12-3 or TRBV12-4 and TRBJ1-4; the match to TRBD1 covers 8 bases. V was clipped by 6 bases and J by 8 bases; unmatched bases: 5. This CDR3 has 13 amino acids. CDR3 nucleotides: TGTGCCAGCAGCCTACAGGGGGGCGAAAAACTGTTTTTT. It specifies CASSLQGGEKLFF.

This clonotype occurred a few times. The chain has TRBV15 and TRBJ2-3; D is undetermined. Germline assignment: CDR1 LNHNV and CDR2 YYDKDF (reference sequence). CDR3 length: 14 residues. Trimming shortened V by 0 bases and J by 4 bases, and 8 bases separated the two germline ends. In DNA, the CDR3 is TGTGCCACCAGCAGAGAGCCCCAGGCAGATACGCAGTATTTT. It codes for CATSREPQADTQYF.

The chain recombines TRBV20-1 with TRBJ2-7; D is undetermined. CDR3 length equals 13 residues. Trimming took 0 bases from V and 0 from J, leaving 6 bases between them. Germline CDR1 and CDR2: DFQATT and SNEGSKA (reference sequence). For the CDR3, the DNA is TGCAGTGCTAGAGAACTCAGCTCCTACGAGCAGTACTTC. It specifies CSARELSSYEQYF.

This clonotype was seen only a few times. CDR3 in amino acids: CASSRGGKTGNTGELFF. CDR3 coding DNA: TGTGCCAGCAGCCGAGGGGGGAAGACAGGGAACACCGGGGAGCTGTTTTTT. The chain links TRBV7-9 to TRBJ2-2; D may correspond to TRBD1 or TRBD2 (6 bases each). V was pared by 5 bases and J by 1 base, with 17 bases between. Germline lookup yields CDR1 SEHNR and CDR2 FQNEAQ (reference sequence). The CDR3 loop spans 17 amino acids.

This clonotype was seen a few times. The chain combines TRBV7-8 with TRBJ1-1; no clear D. Germline CDR1 reads SGHVS; CDR2 reads FQNEAQ. The CDR3 loop spans 15 amino acids. Trimming took off 5 bases at V and 5 bases at J, with 18 bases between the two ends. CDR3 amino acids: CASSHAGEGRTEAFF. The CDR3 bases are TGTGCCAGCAGCCACGCGGGTGAGGGCCGGACTGAAGCTTTCTTT.

The chain couples TRBV28 to TRBJ2-7, with D hard to call. Trimming shortened V by 7 bases and J by 0 bases, and 7 bases separated the two germline ends. This CDR3 region has 12 residues. Germline V lookup: CDR1 MDHEN, CDR2 SYDVKM. CDR3 DNA sequence: TGTGCCAGCAACAAATACTCCTACGAGCAGTACTTC. Translating it yields CASNKYSYEQYF. The whole variable domain, filled in from reference TRBV28 and TRBJ2-7, reads DVKVTQSSRYLVKRTGEKVFLECVQDMDHENMFWYRQDPGLGLRLIYFSYDVKMKEKGDIPEGYSVSREKKERFSLILESASTNQTSMYLCASNKYSYEQYFGPGTRLTVT.

The V gene is TRBV5-1, the J gene TRBJ1-3, with 9 bases matching TRBD1. This CDR3 is built from 18 residues. Germline CDR1 reads SGHRS; CDR2 reads YFSETQ. J was trimmed by 1 base and V by 0 bases; bases with no gene match: 8. The CDR3 is CASSLGPQGARSGNTIYF. CDR3 bases: TGCGCCAGCAGCTTGGGCCCACAGGGGGCGAGGTCTGGAAACACCATATATTTT.